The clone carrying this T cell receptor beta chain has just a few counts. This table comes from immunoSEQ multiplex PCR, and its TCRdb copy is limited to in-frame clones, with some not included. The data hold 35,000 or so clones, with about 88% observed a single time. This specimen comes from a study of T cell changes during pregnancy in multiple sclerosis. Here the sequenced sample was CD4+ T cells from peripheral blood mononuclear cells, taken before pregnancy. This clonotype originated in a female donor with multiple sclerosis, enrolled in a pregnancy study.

CDR3 coding DNA: TGCGCCAGCAGCTTGGACAGGGCGAACACTGAAGCTTTCTTT. This gives the protein CASSLDRANTEAFF. The chain couples TRBV5-1 to TRBJ1-1; TRBD1 might be the D (6 bases). Looked up from germline, CDR1 is SGHRS and CDR2 is YFSETQ. V was clipped by 0 bases and J by 1 base, with 7 bases between them. The CDR3 loop spans 14 amino acids. The full variable domain, completed using reference TRBV5-1 and TRBJ1-1, is KAGVTQTPRYLIKTRGQQVTLSCSPISGHRSVSWYQQTPGQGLQFLFEYFSETQRNKGNFPGRFSGRQFSNSRSEMNVSTLELGDSALYLCASSLDRANTEAFFGQGTRLTVV.